The clone carrying this TCR beta chain was recorded at least ten times. Its antigen is undetermined. From the PCR reads, TCRdb called clonotypes with MiXCR, one entry per CDR3 protein. Of about 510,000 distinct CDR3 sequences listed, roughly 25% are singletons. The record originates from a study of molecular identifiers for immune sequencing clone quantification. Study findings and constraints: Detectable among some 950,000 naive cells, according to reports, was Jurkat TCR RNA spiked in from one cell.

The sorting of naive CD8 T cells used the CD8+CD4-CCR7+CD45RA+ phenotype. Germline assignment: CDR1 SGDLS and CDR2 YYNGEE. The CDR3 length is 15 residues. Trimming removed 6 bases from V and 4 bases from J; junction bases left unmatched: 10. V and J are TRBV9 and TRBJ2-3, with TRBD2 matching 8 bases. The receptor was isolated from a human donor in good health. Some libraries in this study had Jurkat cell RNA spiked in. Sequenced input: naive CD8+ T cells from blood, with Jurkat cell RNA spiked in. Regarding subset: FACS-sorted CD8+CD4-CCR7+CD45RA+ naive T cells. CDR3 region: CASNYAGGGSDTQYF. For the CDR3, the DNA is TGTGCCAGCAACTACGCGGGGGGCGGCTCAGATACGCAGTATTTT. Filled out from reference TRBV9 and TRBJ2-3, the complete variable domain reads DSGVTQTPKHLITATGQRVTLRCSPRSGDLSVYWYQQSLDQGLQFLIQYYNGEERAKGNILERFSAQQFPDLHSELNLSSLELGDSALYFCASNYAGGGSDTQYFGPGTRLTVL.